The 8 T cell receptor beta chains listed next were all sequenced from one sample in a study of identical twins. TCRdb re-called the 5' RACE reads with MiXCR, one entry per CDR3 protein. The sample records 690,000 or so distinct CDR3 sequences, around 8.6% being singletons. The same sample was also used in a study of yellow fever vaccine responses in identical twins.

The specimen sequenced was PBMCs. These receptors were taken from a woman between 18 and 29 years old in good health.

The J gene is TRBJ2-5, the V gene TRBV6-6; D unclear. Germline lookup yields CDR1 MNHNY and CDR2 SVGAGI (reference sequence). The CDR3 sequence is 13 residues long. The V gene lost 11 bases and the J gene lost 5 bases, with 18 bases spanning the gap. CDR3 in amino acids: CAGRSAPWETQYF. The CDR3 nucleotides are TGTGCCGGACGGTCAGCCCCCTGGGAGACCCAGTACTTC.

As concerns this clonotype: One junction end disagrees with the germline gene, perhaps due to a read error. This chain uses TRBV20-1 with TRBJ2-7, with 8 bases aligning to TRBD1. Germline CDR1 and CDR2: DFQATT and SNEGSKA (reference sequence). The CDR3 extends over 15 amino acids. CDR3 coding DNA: TGCAGTGCTAGAGAGTCCGGGACAGGATCCTACGAGCATTACTTC. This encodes CSARESGTGSYEHYF.

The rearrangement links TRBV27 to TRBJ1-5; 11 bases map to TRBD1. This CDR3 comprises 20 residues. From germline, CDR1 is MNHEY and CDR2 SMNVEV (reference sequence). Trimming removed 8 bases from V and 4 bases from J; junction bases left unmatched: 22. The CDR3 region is CASGYYKVLSDRGLNQPQHF. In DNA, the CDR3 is TGTGCCAGCGGATACTATAAGGTGCTTTCGGACAGGGGGCTTAATCAGCCCCAGCATTTT.

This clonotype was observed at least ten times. The chain's CDR3 is CATSIVAGGAGELFF. In DNA form, the CDR3 reads TGTGCCACCAGCATCGTAGCGGGAGGAGCCGGGGAGCTGTTTTTT. The V gene is TRBV15, the J gene TRBJ2-2; TRBD2 matches 10 bases. There are 15 residues in the CDR3. The ends lost 4 bases at V and 6 bases at J; junction bases unmatched: 5. The germline V gene has CDR1 LNHNV and CDR2 YYDKDF (reference sequence).

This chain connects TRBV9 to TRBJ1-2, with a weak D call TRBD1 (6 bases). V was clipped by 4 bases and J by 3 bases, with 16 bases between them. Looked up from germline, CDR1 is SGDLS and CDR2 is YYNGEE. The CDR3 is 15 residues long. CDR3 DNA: TGTGCCAGCAGCCCCACAGGGACCACTCACTATGGCTACACCTTC. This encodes CASSPTGTTHYGYTF.

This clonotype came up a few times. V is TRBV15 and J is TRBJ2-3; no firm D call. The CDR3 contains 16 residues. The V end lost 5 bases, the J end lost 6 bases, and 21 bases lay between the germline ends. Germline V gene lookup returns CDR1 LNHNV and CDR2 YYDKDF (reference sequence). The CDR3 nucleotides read TGTGCCACCAGCCCATGGAGAGACCCTGGAGTCGATACGCAGTATTTT. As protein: CATSPWRDPGVDTQYF. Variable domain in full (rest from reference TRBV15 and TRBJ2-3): DAMVIQNPRYQVTQFGKPVTLSCSQTLNHNVMYWYQQKSSQAPKLLFHYYDKDFNNEADTPDNFQSRRPNTSFCFLDIRSPGLGDTAMYLCATSPWRDPGVDTQYFGPGTRLTVL.

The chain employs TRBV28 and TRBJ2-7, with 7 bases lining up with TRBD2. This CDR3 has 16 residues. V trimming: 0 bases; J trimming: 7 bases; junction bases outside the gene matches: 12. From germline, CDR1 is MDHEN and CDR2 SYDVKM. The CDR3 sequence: CASSLWAGEGLREQYF. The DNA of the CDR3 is TGTGCCAGCAGTTTATGGGCGGGAGAAGGGTTGAGGGAGCAGTACTTC.

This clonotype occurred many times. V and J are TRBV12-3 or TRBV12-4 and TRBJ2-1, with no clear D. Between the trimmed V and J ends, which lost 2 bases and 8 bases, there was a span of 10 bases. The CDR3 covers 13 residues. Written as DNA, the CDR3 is TGTGCCAGCAGTTTAATTTACGGCGATGAGCAGTTCTTC. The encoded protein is CASSLIYGDEQFF.